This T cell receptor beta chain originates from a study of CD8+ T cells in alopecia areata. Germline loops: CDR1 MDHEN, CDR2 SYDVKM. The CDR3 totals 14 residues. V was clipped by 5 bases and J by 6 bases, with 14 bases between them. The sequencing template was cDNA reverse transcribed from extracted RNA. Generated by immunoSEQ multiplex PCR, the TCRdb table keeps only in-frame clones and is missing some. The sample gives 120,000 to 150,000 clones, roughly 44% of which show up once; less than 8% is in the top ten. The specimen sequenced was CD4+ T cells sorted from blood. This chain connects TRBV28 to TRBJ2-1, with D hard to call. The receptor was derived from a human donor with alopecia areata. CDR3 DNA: TGTGCCAGCAGTCAACCCCCCTTTAGCAATGAGCAGTTCTTC. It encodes CASSQPPFSNEQFF.